One T cell receptor beta chain is described in this entry. This sample stems from a study of T-cell reconstitution after alpha-beta-depleted transplantation in children. CDR1 is KGHDR, CDR2 SFDVKD, per germline. CDR3 length equals 12 residues. With 9 bases clipped from V and 8 bases from J, the junction kept 5 bases outside the gene matches. As it was prepared, the TCRbeta library received unique molecular identifiers. TCRdb redid the calling of the PCR reads with MiXCR, one entry per CDR3 protein. Among 500,000 or so distinct CDR3 sequences, approximately 30% were seen once, and the ten largest hold 2% to 2.5%.

Specimen: PBMCs from the stem cell graft donor, collected from the stem cell graft. The chain recombines TRBV24-1 with TRBJ1-2; 10 positions agree with TRBD1. This TCR derives from a human donor who donated a stem cell graft to a child with aplastic anemia. The CDR3 here is CATAGTGEGYTF. In nucleotides, the CDR3 is TGTGCCACCGCCGGGACAGGGGAAGGCTACACCTTC.